Listed below are T cell receptor beta chains from one sample, sequenced in a study of patients and donors after allogeneic stem cell transplantation. TCRdb redid the calling of the RT-PCR reads with MiXCR, one entry per CDR3 protein. The table includes approximately 33,000 distinct CDR3 sequences, about 6.8% detected once. Sequencing was carried out using blood, either unsorted or a sorted T cell fraction (not recorded which). The receptors were sampled from a human donor who was either an allogeneic HSCT recipient or a stem cell or donor lymphocyte infusion donor (not recorded which). It is not recorded whose cells these are; they may come from a transplant donor. Both conserved end residues are part of each CDR3. D genes are given only for firm matches. Clone size, where shown, is once, few, many, or a class for clones that have expanded.

v_call: TRBV11-2
j_call: TRBJ1-4
d_call: .
clone_size: many
cdr3_nt: TGTGCCAGCAGCTTAGATGCCGAGAGCAACTGGGTTGAAAAACTGTTTTTT
cdr3_aa: CASSLDAESNWVEKLFF

v_call: TRBV15
j_call: TRBJ2-5
d_call: .
clone_size: many
cdr3_nt: TGTGCCACCAGCAGAGATAGGGGTCGACAAGAGACCCAGTACTTC
cdr3_aa: CATSRDRGRQETQYF

v_call: TRBV10-2
j_call: TRBJ2-3
d_call: TRBD2
clone_size: many
cdr3_nt: TGCGCCAGCAGTGAGCCCGGACTAGCGTGGGGCACAGATACGCAGTATTTT
cdr3_aa: CASSEPGLAWGTDTQYF

v_call: TRBV4-3
j_call: TRBJ1-2
d_call: .
clone_size: many
cdr3_nt: TGCGCCAGCAGCCAAGATTCGTCGGGCGGCTCCTATGGCTACACCTTC
cdr3_aa: CASSQDSSGGSYGYTF

v_call: TRBV11-2
j_call: TRBJ2-3
d_call: TRBD1
clone_size: .
cdr3_nt: TGTGCCAGCAGCCCCGGCACAGGGGGTAGGTTCACAGATACGCAGTATTTT
cdr3_aa: CASSPGTGGRFTDTQYF

v_call: TRBV11-3
j_call: TRBJ2-2
d_call: .
clone_size: few
cdr3_nt: TGTGCCAGCAGCTTAGAGGAGTCTAGCCACGGGGAGCTGTTTTTT
cdr3_aa: CASSLEESSHGELFF

v_call: TRBV28
j_call: TRBJ2-7
d_call: TRBD2
clone_size: many
cdr3_nt: TGTGCCAGCAGTTTATTCCCGACTAGCGACACCTACGAGCAGTACTTC
cdr3_aa: CASSLFPTSDTYEQYF

v_call: TRBV28
j_call: TRBJ2-7
d_call: .
clone_size: many
cdr3_nt: TGTGCCAGCAGTTTGGGGCGGACGTACGAGCAGTACTTC
cdr3_aa: CASSLGRTYEQYF

v_call: TRBV28
j_call: TRBJ1-5
d_call: .
clone_size: many
cdr3_nt: TGTGCCAGCAGTATCTATAGGGGGGATCAGCCCCAGCATTTT
cdr3_aa: CASSIYRGDQPQHF

v_call: TRBV12-3/TRBV12-4
j_call: TRBJ2-7
d_call: .
clone_size: many
cdr3_nt: TGTGCCAGCAATCAGGGAAAGTACGAGCAGTACTTC
cdr3_aa: CASNQGKYEQYF

v_call: TRBV6-5
j_call: TRBJ2-1
d_call: TRBD1
clone_size: many
cdr3_nt: TGTGCCAGCAGAGCCCCAGGGGGCTCCTACAATGAGCAGTTCTTC
cdr3_aa: CASRAPGGSYNEQFF

v_call: TRBV11-2
j_call: TRBJ2-1
d_call: .
clone_size: many
cdr3_nt: TGTGCCAGCAGCTCCAGGGGTCATGAGCAGTTCTTC
cdr3_aa: CASSSRGHEQFF

v_call: TRBV4-3
j_call: TRBJ2-3
d_call: TRBD1
clone_size: many
cdr3_nt: TGCGCCAGCAGCCAAGATTGGGCAGGGGGCGATACGCAGTATTTT
cdr3_aa: CASSQDWAGGDTQYF

v_call: TRBV4-2
j_call: TRBJ2-1
d_call: .
clone_size: many
cdr3_nt: TGTGCCAGCAGCCAAGAATTCCAGGAGACCTACAATGAGCAGTTCTTC
cdr3_aa: CASSQEFQETYNEQFF

v_call: TRBV5-1
j_call: TRBJ2-1
d_call: TRBD2
clone_size: few
cdr3_nt: TGCGCCAGCAGCTTGGGGCTAGCGGCCTACAATGAGCAGTTCTTC
cdr3_aa: CASSLGLAAYNEQFF

v_call: TRBV18
j_call: TRBJ1-5
d_call: TRBD1
clone_size: many
cdr3_nt: TGTGCCAGCTCACCCAAGGACAGGACCCCTAATCAGCCCCAGCATTTT
cdr3_aa: CASSPKDRTPNQPQHF

v_call: TRBV3-1
j_call: TRBJ2-3
d_call: .
clone_size: few
cdr3_nt: TGTGCCAGCAGCCGCTCAGACTGGGATACGCAGTATTTT
cdr3_aa: CASSRSDWDTQYF

v_call: TRBV20-1
j_call: TRBJ2-3
d_call: TRBD2
clone_size: few
cdr3_nt: TGCAGTGCTCCGGGACTATCGTATGGCACAGATACGCAGTATTTT
cdr3_aa: CSAPGLSYGTDTQYF

v_call: TRBV18
j_call: TRBJ2-1
d_call: .
clone_size: .
cdr3_nt: TGTGCCAGCTCACCACCGGGACCCCTAAATGAGCAGTTCTTC
cdr3_aa: CASSPPGPLNEQFF

v_call: TRBV7-9
j_call: TRBJ2-3
d_call: TRBD1
clone_size: .
cdr3_nt: TGTGCCAGCAGCCCCGGACAGGGAACCACAGATACGCAGTATTTT
cdr3_aa: CASSPGQGTTDTQYF

v_call: TRBV7-9
j_call: TRBJ1-2
d_call: .
clone_size: .
cdr3_nt: TGTGCCAGCAGCCCGGGCCCGGGACGATCAGTACATGGCTACACCTTC
cdr3_aa: CASSPGPGRSVHGYTF

v_call: TRBV2
j_call: TRBJ2-7
d_call: .
clone_size: few
cdr3_nt: TGTGCCAGCAGTGACCCCACAGGAGCCGACCCCTACGAGCAGTACTTC
cdr3_aa: CASSDPTGADPYEQYF

v_call: TRBV10-3
j_call: TRBJ1-1
d_call: TRBD1
clone_size: many
cdr3_nt: TGTGCCATCAGTGGAGGGGACAGGTTTGGTGAAGCTTTCTTT
cdr3_aa: CAISGGDRFGEAFF

v_call: TRBV5-1
j_call: TRBJ2-7
d_call: .
clone_size: many
cdr3_nt: TGCGCCAGCAGGTGGGGGGTCCAAAACTACGAGCAGTACTTC
cdr3_aa: CASRWGVQNYEQYF

v_call: TRBV21-1
j_call: TRBJ1-2
d_call: .
clone_size: many
cdr3_nt: TGTGCCAGCAGCAAAGGGCCGGGCAAGAACTATGGCTACACCTTC
cdr3_aa: CASSKGPGKNYGYTF

v_call: TRBV27
j_call: TRBJ1-5
d_call: .
clone_size: many
cdr3_nt: TGTGCCAGCAGTTTAGCTACAGGGTGGAATCAGCCCCAGCATTTT
cdr3_aa: CASSLATGWNQPQHF

v_call: TRBV7-9
j_call: TRBJ2-2
d_call: TRBD2
clone_size: many
cdr3_nt: TGTGCCAGCAGGGGACTAGCGGAGAACACCGGGGAGCTGTTTTTT
cdr3_aa: CASRGLAENTGELFF

v_call: TRBV20-1
j_call: TRBJ2-6
d_call: .
clone_size: few
cdr3_nt: TGCAGTGCTTGGAGGGACTCTGGGGCCAACGTCCTGACTTTC
cdr3_aa: CSAWRDSGANVLTF

v_call: TRBV6-5
j_call: TRBJ2-7
d_call: TRBD2
clone_size: many
cdr3_nt: TGTGCCAGCAGACCGCTGGGCGGGAGTGACGGGTACGAGCAGTACTTC
cdr3_aa: CASRPLGGSDGYEQYF